The clone carrying this TCR beta chain has only a few counts. This CDR3 region has 17 residues. Trimming stripped 4 bases from V and 2 bases from J, with 18 bases between. The germline gives CDR1 KGHDR, CDR2 SFDVKD. The data belong to a study of T-cell memory formation after mild COVID-19. From the 5' RACE reads, TCRdb called clonotypes with MiXCR, one entry per CDR3 protein. The repertoire consists of 210,000 or so distinct CDR3 sequences, with under 30% occurring once and the leading ten covering 9.5% to 12%. V gene TRBV24-1 combines with J gene TRBJ2-3; either TRBD1 or TRBD2 may fit D (5 bases each). The sample comprised PBMCs or a T cell subset sorted from them (not recorded which). This TCR came from an adult woman who had mild COVID-19 (a few samples of this study predate the infection). Cell type and time point are not known. CDR3 coding DNA: TGTGCCACCAGTGACTCCGGGACCACGGACCTCACAGATACGCAGTATTTT. Its protein product is CATSDSGTTDLTDTQYF.